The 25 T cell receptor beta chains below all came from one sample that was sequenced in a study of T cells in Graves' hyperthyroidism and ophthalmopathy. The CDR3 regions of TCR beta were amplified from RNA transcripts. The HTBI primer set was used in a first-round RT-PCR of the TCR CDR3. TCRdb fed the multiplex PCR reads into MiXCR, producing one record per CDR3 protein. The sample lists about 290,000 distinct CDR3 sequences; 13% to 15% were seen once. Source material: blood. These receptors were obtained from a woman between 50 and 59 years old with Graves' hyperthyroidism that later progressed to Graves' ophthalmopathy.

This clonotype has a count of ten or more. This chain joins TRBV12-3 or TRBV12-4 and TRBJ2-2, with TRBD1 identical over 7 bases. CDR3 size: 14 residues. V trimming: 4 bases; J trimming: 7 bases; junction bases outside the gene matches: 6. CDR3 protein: CASSSLGGRGELFF. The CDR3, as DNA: TGTGCCAGCAGTTCGCTAGGGGGCCGCGGGGAGCTGTTTTTT.

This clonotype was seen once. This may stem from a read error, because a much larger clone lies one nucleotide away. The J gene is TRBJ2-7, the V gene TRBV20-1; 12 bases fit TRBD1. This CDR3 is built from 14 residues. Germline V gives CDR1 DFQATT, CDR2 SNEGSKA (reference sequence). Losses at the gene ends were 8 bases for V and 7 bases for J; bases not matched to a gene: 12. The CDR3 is CSTPPGQGAGEQYF. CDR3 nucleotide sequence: TGCAGTACCCCCCCGGGACAGGGGGCGGGTGAGCAGTACTTC.

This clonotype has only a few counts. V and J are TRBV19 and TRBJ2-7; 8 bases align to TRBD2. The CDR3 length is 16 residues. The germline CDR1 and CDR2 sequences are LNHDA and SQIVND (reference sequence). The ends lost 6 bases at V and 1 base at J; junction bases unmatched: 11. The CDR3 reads CASSHQSGRGSYEQYF. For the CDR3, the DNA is TGTGCCAGTAGCCATCAAAGCGGGAGAGGGTCCTACGAGCAGTACTTC.

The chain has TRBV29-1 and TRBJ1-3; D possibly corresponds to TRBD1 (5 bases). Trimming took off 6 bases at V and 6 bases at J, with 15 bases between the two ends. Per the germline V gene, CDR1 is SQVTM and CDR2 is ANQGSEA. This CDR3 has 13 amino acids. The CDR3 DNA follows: TGCAGCGTCGAGACAGAGTCGGAAAACACCATATATTTT. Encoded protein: CSVETESENTIYF.

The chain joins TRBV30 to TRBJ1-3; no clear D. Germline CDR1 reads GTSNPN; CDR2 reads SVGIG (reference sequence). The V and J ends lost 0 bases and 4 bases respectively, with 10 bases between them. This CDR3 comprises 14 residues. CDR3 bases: TGTGCCTGGAGTGTACTTGGGAGAGGAAACACCATATATTTT. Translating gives CAWSVLGRGNTIYF.

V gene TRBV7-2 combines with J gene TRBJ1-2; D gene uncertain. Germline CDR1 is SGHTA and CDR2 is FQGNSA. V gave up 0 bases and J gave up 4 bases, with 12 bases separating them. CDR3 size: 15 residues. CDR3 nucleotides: TGTGCCAGCAGCTTAGCTGCTCAGCTGGGCTATGGCTACACCTTC. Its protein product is CASSLAAQLGYGYTF.

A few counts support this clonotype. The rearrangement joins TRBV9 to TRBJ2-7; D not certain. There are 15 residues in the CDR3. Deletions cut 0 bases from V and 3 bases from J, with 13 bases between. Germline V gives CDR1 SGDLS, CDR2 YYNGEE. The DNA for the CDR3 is TGTGCCAGCAGCGTAGGGGCCGCACGTGGCTACGAGCAGTACTTC. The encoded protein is CASSVGAARGYEQYF.

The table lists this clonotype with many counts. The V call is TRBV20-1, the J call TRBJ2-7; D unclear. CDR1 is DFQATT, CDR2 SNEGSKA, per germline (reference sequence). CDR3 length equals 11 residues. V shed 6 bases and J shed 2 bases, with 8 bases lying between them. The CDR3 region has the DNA TGCAGTGCCGCCCGGGCCTACGAGCAGTACTTC. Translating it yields CSAARAYEQYF.

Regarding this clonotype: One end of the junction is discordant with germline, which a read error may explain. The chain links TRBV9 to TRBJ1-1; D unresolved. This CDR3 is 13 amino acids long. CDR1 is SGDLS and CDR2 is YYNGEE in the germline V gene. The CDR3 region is CASSVARNTEALF. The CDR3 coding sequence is TGTGCCAGCAGCGTAGCTCGGAACACTGAAGCTCTCTTT. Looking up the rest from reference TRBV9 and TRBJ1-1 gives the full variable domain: DSGVTQTPKHLITATGQRVTLRCSPRSGDLSVYWYQQSLDQGLQFLIQYYNGEERAKGNILERFSAQQFPDLHSELNLSSLELGDSALYFCASSVARNTEALFGQGTRLTVV.

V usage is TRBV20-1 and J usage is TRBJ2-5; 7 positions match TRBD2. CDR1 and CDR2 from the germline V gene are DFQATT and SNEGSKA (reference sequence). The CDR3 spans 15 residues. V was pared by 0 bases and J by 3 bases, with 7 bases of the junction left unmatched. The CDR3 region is CSARDSSGVEETQYF. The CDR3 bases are TGCAGTGCTAGAGATTCAAGCGGGGTGGAAGAGACCCAGTACTTC.

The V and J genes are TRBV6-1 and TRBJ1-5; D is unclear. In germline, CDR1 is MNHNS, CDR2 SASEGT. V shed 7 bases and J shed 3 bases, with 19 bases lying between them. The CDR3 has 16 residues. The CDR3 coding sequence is TGTGCCAGCATCCGTATCCAACTCGGTACCAATCAGCCCCAGCATTTT. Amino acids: CASIRIQLGTNQPQHF.

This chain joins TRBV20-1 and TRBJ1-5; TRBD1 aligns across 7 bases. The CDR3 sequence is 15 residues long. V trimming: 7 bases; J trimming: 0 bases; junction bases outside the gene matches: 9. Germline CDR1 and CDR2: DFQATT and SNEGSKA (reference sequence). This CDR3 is CSEGDRHYSNQPQHF. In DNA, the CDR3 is TGCAGTGAAGGGGACAGACATTATAGCAATCAGCCCCAGCATTTT.

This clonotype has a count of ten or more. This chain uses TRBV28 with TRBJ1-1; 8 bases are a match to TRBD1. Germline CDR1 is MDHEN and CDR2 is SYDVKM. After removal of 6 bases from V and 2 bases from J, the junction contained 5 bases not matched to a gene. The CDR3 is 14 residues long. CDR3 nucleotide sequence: TGTGCCAGCAGGACAGGGGAGTATAACACTGAAGCTTTCTTT. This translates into CASRTGEYNTEAFF.

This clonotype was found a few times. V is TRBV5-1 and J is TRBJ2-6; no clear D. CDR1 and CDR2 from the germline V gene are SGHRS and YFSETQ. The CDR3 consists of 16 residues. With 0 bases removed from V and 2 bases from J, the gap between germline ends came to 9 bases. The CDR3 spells CASSLDGLAGANVLTF. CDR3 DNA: TGCGCCAGCAGCTTGGACGGATTGGCTGGGGCCAACGTCCTGACTTTC.

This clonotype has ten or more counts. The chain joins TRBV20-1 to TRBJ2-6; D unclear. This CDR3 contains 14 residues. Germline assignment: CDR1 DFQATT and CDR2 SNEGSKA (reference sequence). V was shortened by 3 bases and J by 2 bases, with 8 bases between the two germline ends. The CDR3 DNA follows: TGCAGTGCTAGGGCTGTTGCTGGGGCCAACGTCCTGACTTTC. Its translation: CSARAVAGANVLTF.

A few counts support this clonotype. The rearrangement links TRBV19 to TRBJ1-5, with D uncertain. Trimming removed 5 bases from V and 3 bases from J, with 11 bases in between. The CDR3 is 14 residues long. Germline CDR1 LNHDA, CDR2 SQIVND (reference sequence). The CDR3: CASSFYAYNQPQHF. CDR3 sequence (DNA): TGTGCCAGTAGTTTTTATGCTTACAATCAGCCCCAGCATTTT.

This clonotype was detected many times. In DNA, the CDR3 is TGTGCCAGCAGCTTAGGCAGGGGGCAACGGGAAAAGCAGTACTTC. As protein: CASSLGRGQREKQYF. V usage is TRBV11-3 and J usage is TRBJ2-7, with TRBD1 matching 8 bases. There are 15 residues in the CDR3. Germline V CDR1 and CDR2: SGHNT, YENEEA. J lost 8 bases, V lost 1 base, and 10 bases had no gene match. The variable domain in full, completed from reference TRBV11-3 and TRBJ2-7, reads EAGVVQSPRYKIIEKKQPVAFWCNPISGHNTLYWYLQNLGQGPELLIRYENEEAVDDSQLPKDRFSAERLKGVDSTLKIQPAELGDSAVYLCASSLGRGQREKQYFGPGTRLTVT.

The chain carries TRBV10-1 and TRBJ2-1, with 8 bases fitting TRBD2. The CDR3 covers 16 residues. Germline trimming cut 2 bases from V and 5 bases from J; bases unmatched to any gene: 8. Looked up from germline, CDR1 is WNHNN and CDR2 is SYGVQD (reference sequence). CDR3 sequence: CASSEGTSSLHNEQFF. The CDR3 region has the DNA TGCGCCAGCAGTGAGGGGACTAGTAGTCTCCACAATGAGCAGTTCTTC.

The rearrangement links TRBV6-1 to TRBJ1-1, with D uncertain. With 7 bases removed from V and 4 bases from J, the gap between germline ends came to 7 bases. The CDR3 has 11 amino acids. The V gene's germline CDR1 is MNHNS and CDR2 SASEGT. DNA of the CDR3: TGTGCCAGCACAGAAGGCACTGAAGCTTTCTTT. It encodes CASTEGTEAFF.

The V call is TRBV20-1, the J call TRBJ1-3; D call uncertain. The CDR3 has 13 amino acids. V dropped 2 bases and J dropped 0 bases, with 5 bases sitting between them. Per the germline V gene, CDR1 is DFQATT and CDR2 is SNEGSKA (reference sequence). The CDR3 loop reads CSARKDSGNTIYF. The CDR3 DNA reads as TGCAGTGCTAGAAAGGACTCTGGAAACACCATATATTTT.

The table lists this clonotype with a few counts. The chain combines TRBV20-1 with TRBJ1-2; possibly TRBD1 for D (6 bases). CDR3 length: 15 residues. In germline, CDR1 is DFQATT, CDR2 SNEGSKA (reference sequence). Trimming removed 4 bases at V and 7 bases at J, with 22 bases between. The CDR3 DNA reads TGCAGTGCTACCATACGCGAAGGGGGAGGGGTTGGCTACACCTTC. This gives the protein CSATIREGGGVGYTF.

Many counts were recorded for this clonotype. DNA of the CDR3: TGTGCCAGCACGAACCTTTACGAGCAGTACTTC. It translates to CASTNLYEQYF. V usage is TRBV28 and J usage is TRBJ2-7, with no clear D. This CDR3 region has 11 residues. Germline V gene sequence: CDR1 MDHEN, CDR2 SYDVKM. V was pared by 7 bases and J by 4 bases, with 8 bases between. Full variable domain (rest looked up from reference TRBV28 and TRBJ2-7): DVKVTQSSRYLVKRTGEKVFLECVQDMDHENMFWYRQDPGLGLRLIYFSYDVKMKEKGDIPEGYSVSREKKERFSLILESASTNQTSMYLCASTNLYEQYFGPGTRLTVT.

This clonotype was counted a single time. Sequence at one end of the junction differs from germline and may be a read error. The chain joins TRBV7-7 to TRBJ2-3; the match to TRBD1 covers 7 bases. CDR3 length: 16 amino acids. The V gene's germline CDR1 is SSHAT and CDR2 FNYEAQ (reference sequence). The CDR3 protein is CASSPRTGWGTDTQYF. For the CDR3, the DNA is TGTGCTAGCAGCCCTCGGACAGGTTGGGGCACAGATACGCAGTATTTT.

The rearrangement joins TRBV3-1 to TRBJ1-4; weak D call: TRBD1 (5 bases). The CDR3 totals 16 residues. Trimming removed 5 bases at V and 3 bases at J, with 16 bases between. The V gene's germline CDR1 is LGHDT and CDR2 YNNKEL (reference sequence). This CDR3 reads CASSFRAPGANEKLFF. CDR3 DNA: TGTGCCAGCAGCTTCAGGGCCCCTGGGGCTAATGAAAAACTGTTTTTT.

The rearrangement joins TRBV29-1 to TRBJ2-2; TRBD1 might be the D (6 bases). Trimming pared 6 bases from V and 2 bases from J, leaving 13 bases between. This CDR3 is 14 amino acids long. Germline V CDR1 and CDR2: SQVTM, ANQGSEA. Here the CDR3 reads CSVRTDLNTGELFF. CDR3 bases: TGCAGCGTCCGGACAGACCTTAACACCGGGGAGCTGTTTTTT.